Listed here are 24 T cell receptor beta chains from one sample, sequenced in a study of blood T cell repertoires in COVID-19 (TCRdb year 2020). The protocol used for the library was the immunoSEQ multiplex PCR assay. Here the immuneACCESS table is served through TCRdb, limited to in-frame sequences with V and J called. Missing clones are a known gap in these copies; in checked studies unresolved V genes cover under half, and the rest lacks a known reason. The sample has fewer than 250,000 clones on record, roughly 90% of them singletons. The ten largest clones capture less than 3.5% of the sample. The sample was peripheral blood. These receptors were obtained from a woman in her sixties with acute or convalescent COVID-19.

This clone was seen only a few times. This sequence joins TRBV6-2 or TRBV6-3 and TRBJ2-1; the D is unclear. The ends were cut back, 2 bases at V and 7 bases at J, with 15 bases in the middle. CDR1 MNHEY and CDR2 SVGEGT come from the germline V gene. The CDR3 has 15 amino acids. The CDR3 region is CASSYEASVPNEQFF. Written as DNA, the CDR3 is TGTGCCAGCAGTTACGAAGCTTCCGTACCTAATGAGCAGTTCTTC.

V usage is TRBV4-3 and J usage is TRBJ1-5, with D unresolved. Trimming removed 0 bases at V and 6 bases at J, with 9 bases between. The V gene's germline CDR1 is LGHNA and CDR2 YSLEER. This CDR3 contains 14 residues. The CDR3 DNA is TGCGCCAGCAGCCAAGAATGGGAGGGTCAGCCCCAGCATTTT. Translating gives CASSQEWEGQPQHF.

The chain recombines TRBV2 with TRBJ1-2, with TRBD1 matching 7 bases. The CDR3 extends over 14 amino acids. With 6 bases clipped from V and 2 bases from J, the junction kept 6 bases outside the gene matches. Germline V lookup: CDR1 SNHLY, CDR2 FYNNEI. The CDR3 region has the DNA TGTGCCAGCAGGCAAGGACAGGCGAACTATGGCTACACCTTC. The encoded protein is CASRQGQANYGYTF.

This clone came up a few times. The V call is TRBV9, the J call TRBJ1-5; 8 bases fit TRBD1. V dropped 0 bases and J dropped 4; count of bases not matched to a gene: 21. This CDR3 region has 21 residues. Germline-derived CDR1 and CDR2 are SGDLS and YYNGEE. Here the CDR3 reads CASSVVGPRTGRSRGNQPQHF. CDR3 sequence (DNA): TGTGCCAGCAGCGTAGTGGGTCCCCGGACAGGGCGTTCGAGGGGTAATCAGCCCCAGCATTTT.

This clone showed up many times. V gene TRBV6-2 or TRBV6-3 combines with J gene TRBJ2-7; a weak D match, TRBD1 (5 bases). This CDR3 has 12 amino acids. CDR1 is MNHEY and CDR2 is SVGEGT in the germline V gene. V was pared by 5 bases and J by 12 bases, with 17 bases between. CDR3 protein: CASSPPALRAYF. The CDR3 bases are TGTGCCAGCAGTCCCCCCGCCCTCAGGGCGTACTTC.

The CDR3 DNA reads as TGTGCCAGCACCTCCCAGCGAGGCTACACCTTC. Its protein product is CASTSQRGYTF. V gene TRBV6-1 combines with J gene TRBJ1-2; D not resolved. Germline values: CDR1 MNHNS, CDR2 SASEGT. Trimming shortened V by 7 bases and J by 8 bases, and 11 bases separated the two germline ends. CDR3 length: 11 amino acids.

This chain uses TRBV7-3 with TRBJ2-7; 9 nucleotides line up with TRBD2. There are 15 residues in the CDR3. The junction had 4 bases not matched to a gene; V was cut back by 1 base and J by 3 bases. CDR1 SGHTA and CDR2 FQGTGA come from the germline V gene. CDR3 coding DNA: TGTGCCAGCAGCTTAATGGCTAGCGGGAACTACGAGCAGTACTTC. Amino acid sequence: CASSLMASGNYEQYF.

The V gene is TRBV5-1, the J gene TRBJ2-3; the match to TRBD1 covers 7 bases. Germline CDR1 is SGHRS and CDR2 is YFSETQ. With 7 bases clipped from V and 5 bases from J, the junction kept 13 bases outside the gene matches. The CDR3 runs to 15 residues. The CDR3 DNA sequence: TGCGCCAGCGGACGATCCGGGACAGCTCAAGATACGCAGTATTTT. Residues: CASGRSGTAQDTQYF. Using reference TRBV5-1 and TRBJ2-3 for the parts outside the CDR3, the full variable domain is KAGVTQTPRYLIKTRGQQVTLSCSPISGHRSVSWYQQTPGQGLQFLFEYFSETQRNKGNFPGRFSGRQFSNSRSEMNVSTLELGDSALYLCASGRSGTAQDTQYFGPGTRLTVL.

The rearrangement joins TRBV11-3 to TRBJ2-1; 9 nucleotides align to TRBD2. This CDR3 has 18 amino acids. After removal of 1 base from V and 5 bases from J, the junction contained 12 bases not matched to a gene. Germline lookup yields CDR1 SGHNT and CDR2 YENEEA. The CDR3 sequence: CASSLGGRAGGPHNEQFF. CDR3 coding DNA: TGTGCCAGCAGCTTAGGAGGTCGGGCGGGAGGGCCACACAATGAGCAGTTCTTC.

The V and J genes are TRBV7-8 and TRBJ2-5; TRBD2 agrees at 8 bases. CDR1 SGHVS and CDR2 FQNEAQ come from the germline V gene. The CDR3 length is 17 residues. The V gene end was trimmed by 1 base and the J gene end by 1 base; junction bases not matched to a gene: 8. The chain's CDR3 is CASSLDFGGGPQETQYF. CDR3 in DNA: TGTGCCAGCAGCTTAGATTTCGGCGGGGGGCCCCAAGAGACCCAGTACTTC.

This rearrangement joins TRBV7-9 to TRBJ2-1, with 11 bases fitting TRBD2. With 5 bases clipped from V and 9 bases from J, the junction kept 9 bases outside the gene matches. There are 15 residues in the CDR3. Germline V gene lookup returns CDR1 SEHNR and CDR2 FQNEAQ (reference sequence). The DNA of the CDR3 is TGTGCCAGCAGCCCAATCACGGGACTAGCGGCTGAGCAGTTCTTC. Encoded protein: CASSPITGLAAEQFF.

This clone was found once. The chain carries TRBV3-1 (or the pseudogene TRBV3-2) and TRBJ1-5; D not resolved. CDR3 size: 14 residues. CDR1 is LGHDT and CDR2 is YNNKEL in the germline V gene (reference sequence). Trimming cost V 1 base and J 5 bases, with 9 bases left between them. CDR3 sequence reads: CASSQGSAYQPQHF. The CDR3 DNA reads TGTGCCAGCAGCCAAGGATCTGCGTATCAGCCCCAGCATTTT.

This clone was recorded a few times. The CDR3 loop is CASSMTDRPNSPLHF. As DNA, the CDR3 is TGTGCCAGCAGCATGACGGACAGACCTAATTCACCCCTCCACTTT. The chain combines TRBV11-3 with TRBJ1-6; a weak D match, TRBD1 (6 bases). Trimming pared 5 bases from V and 6 bases from J, leaving 14 bases between. The CDR3 sequence is 15 residues long. CDR1 SGHNT and CDR2 YENEEA come from the germline V gene.

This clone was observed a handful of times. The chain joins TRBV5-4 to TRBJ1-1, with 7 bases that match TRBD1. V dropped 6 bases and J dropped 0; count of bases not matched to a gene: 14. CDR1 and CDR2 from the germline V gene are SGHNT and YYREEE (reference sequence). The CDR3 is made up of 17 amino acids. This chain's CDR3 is CASKPQGGPRMNTEAFF. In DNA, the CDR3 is TGTGCCAGCAAACCTCAAGGGGGCCCCAGAATGAACACTGAAGCTTTCTTT.

CDR3 residues: CSALHSYEQYF. The DNA of the CDR3 is TGCAGTGCTTTACATTCCTACGAGCAGTACTTC. The V call is TRBV20-1, the J call TRBJ2-7; no clear D gene. V lost 5 bases to trimming and J lost 1 base, with 6 bases between them. There are 11 residues in the CDR3. CDR1 is DFQATT, CDR2 SNEGSKA, per germline (reference sequence).

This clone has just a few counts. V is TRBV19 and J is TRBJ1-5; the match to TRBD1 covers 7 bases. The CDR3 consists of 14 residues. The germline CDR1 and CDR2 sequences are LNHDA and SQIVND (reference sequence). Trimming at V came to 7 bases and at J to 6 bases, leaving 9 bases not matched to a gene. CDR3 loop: CASMDTGAGQPQHF. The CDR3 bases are TGTGCCAGTATGGACACAGGGGCGGGTCAGCCCCAGCATTTT.

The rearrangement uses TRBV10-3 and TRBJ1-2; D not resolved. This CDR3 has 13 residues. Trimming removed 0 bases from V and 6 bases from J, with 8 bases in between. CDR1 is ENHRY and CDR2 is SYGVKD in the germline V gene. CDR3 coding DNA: TGTGCCATCAGTGAGTCGAATCGGGATGGCTACACCTTC. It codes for CAISESNRDGYTF.

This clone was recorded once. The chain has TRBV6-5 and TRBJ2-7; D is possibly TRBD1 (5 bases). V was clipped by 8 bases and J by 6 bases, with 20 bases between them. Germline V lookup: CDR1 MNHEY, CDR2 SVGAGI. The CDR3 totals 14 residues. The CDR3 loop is CASDPFHRTSEQYF. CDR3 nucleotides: TGTGCCAGCGACCCCTTCCACAGGACAAGCGAGCAGTACTTC.

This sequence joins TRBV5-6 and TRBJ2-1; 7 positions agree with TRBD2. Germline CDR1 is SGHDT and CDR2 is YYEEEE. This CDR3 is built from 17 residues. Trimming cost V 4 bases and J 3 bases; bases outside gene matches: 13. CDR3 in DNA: TGTGCCAGCAGCCCGACCACGGGAGGACTATACTACAATGAGCAGTTCTTC. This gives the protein CASSPTTGGLYYNEQFF.

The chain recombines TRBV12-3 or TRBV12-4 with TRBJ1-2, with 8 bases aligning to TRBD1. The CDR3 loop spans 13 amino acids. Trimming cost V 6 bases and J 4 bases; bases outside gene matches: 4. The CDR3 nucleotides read TGTGCCAGCAGCTCGGACAGGGCCTATGGCTACACCTTC. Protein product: CASSSDRAYGYTF.

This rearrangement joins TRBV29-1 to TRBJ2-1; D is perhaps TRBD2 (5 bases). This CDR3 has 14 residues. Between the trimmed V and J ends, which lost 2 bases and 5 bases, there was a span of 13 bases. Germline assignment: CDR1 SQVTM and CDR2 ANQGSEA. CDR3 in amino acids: CSVEILALNNEQFF. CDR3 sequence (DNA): TGCAGCGTTGAAATCCTAGCCCTTAACAATGAGCAGTTCTTC.

This CDR3 is CASSRTSGGYEQYF. The CDR3, as DNA: TGTGCCAGCAGCCGGACTAGCGGAGGATACGAGCAGTACTTC. This sequence joins TRBV7-6 and TRBJ2-7, with TRBD2 identical over 10 bases. The J segment lost 4 bases and the V segment lost 5 bases, leaving 5 bases of the junction unmatched. This CDR3 comprises 14 residues. The germline gives CDR1 SGHVS, CDR2 FNYEAQ.

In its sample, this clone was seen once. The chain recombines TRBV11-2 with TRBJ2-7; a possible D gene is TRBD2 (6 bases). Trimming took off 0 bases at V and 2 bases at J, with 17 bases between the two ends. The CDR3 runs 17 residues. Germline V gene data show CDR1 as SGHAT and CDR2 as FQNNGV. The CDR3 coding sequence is TGTGCCAGCAGCTTAGACGGGGGACGCTCGACCCCCTACGAGCAGTACTTC. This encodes CASSLDGGRSTPYEQYF.

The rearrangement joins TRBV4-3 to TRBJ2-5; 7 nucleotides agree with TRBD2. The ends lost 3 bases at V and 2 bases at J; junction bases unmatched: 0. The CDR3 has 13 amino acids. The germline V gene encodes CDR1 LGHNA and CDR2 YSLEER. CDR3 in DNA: TGCGCCAGCAGCCAGGGACTACAAGAGACCCAGTACTTC. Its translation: CASSQGLQETQYF.